The 25 T cell receptor beta chains below all came from one sample that was sequenced in a study of STAT3 mutations in large granular lymphocyte leukemia. General study results and limits: At least one immunodominant TCR beta clonotype appeared in every T-cell large granular lymphocyte leukemia patient.

TCRdb's table, derived via immunoSEQ multiplex PCR, lists solely in-frame clones and lacks some. The sample holds 7,000 to 9,000 clones, around 74% seen once. These receptors have no known antigen. The sequencing input was peripheral blood mononuclear cells. Every receptor here comes from a woman aged 40-49 years with T-cell large granular lymphocyte leukemia. Some clones in this sample may be carry-over from other donors' samples.

The V and J genes are TRBV7-2 and TRBJ2-7, with D unresolved. Germline loops: CDR1 SGHTA, CDR2 FQGNSA. The CDR3 has 14 residues. Trimming took 5 bases from V and 1 from J, leaving 12 bases between them. CDR3 nucleotide sequence: TGTGCCAGCAGCGATTGGACGGAGTCCTACGAGCAGTACTTC. Its translation is CASSDWTESYEQYF.

The V and J genes are TRBV5-1 and TRBJ2-7, with TRBD1 matching over 11 bases. CDR1 is SGHRS and CDR2 is YFSETQ in the germline V gene. This CDR3 has 15 residues. V was clipped by 4 bases and J by 9 bases; unmatched bases: 12. This CDR3 reads CASSLFGGQGVAQYF. As DNA, the CDR3 is TGCGCCAGCAGCCTATTCGGGGGACAGGGGGTCGCGCAGTACTTC.

This chain links TRBV7-2 with TRBJ2-7; maybe TRBD1 (6 bases). Germline V CDR1 and CDR2: SGHTA, FQGNSA. The CDR3 consists of 14 residues. V was shortened by 5 bases and J by 2 bases, with 13 bases between the two germline ends. The CDR3 sequence: CASSEQGAAYEQYF. The CDR3 DNA follows: TGTGCCAGCAGCGAACAGGGAGCGGCCTACGAGCAGTACTTC.

The gene calls are TRBV5-1 and TRBJ2-5, with D possibly being TRBD1 (6 bases). The ends were cut back, 0 bases at V and 5 bases at J, with 14 bases in the middle. The CDR3 spans 15 residues. Germline V gene sequence: CDR1 SGHRS, CDR2 YFSETQ. The CDR3 loop is CASSLVQGEGETQYF. Here the CDR3 DNA reads TGCGCCAGCAGCTTGGTACAGGGAGAAGGGGAGACCCAGTACTTC.

The chain carries TRBV9 and TRBJ1-5; D might be TRBD1 (5 bases). Germline loops: CDR1 SGDLS, CDR2 YYNGEE. The CDR3 runs 15 residues. Deletions cut 0 bases from V and 1 base from J, with 8 bases between. In DNA, the CDR3 is TGTGCCAGCAGCGTAGCAGGGATGAGCAATCAGCCCCAGCATTTT. Its translation: CASSVAGMSNQPQHF.

The rearrangement links TRBV5-6 to TRBJ1-2, with 9 bases lining up with TRBD1. This CDR3 is built from 14 residues. V gave up 0 bases and J gave up 3 bases; unmatched junction bases: 0. Germline loops: CDR1 SGHDT, CDR2 YYEEEE. The CDR3 nucleotides are TGTGCCAGCAGCTTGGGACAGGGGGACTATGGCTACACCTTC. This codes for CASSLGQGDYGYTF.

This clone was counted between two and nine times. The rearrangement joins TRBV25-1 to TRBJ2-7; D is uncertain. The CDR3 has 13 residues. From germline, CDR1 is MGHDK and CDR2 SYGVNS. Trimming took off 2 bases at V and 6 bases at J, with 11 bases between the two ends. The CDR3 nucleotides are TGTGCCAGCAGTGAAACCCTCACCCGCGAGCAGTACTTC. Translated, it gives CASSETLTREQYF.

This clone was seen a few times. The CDR3: CASSQEGGSLYEQYF. The CDR3 DNA follows: TGTGCCAGCAGCCAAGAGGGCGGGAGTCTCTACGAGCAGTACTTC. The V and J genes are TRBV4-2 and TRBJ2-7; 7 positions match TRBD2. Germline loops: CDR1 LGHNA, CDR2 YNFKEQ. With V trimmed by 0 bases and J by 3 bases, 5 bases remained unmatched. The CDR3 is 15 amino acids.

The chain is built from TRBV5-1 and TRBJ2-7, with 9 bases aligning to TRBD1. The J segment lost 3 bases and the V segment lost 4 bases, leaving 5 bases of the junction unmatched. This CDR3 is 14 amino acids long. Germline CDR1 SGHRS, CDR2 YFSETQ. The CDR3 DNA sequence: TGCGCCAGCAGCGCCCAGGACAGGGGCTACGAGCAGTACTTC. Translation gives CASSAQDRGYEQYF.

This clone was detected a few times. The rearrangement uses TRBV5-1 and TRBJ2-1; no definite D call. The CDR3 runs 12 residues. V lost 1 base and J lost 10, with 9 bases in between. Germline values: CDR1 SGHRS, CDR2 YFSETQ. In nucleotides, the CDR3 is TGCGCCAGCAGCTTGCCGTCATGGGAGCAGTTCTTC. Protein: CASSLPSWEQFF.

V usage is TRBV6-5 and J usage is TRBJ2-7; either TRBD1 or TRBD2 may fit D (5 bases each). Germline V gives CDR1 MNHEY, CDR2 SVGAGI. The V gene lost 0 bases and the J gene lost 2 bases, with 11 bases spanning the gap. The CDR3 length is 15 residues. The CDR3 protein is CASSYSGVSPYEQYF. CDR3 bases: TGTGCCAGCAGTTACTCGGGGGTCAGCCCCTACGAGCAGTACTTC.

A few counts support this clone. This sequence joins TRBV27 and TRBJ1-6; 7 bases agree with TRBD1. The junction had 5 bases not matched to a gene; V was cut back by 6 bases and J by 9 bases. The CDR3 totals 13 residues. Germline V gene data show CDR1 as MNHEY and CDR2 as SMNVEV (reference sequence). The CDR3 DNA reads as TGTGCCAGCAGGCAGGGGGTTAGTTCACCCCTCCACTTT. This translates into CASRQGVSSPLHF.

This clone came up once. The CDR3 sequence: CASSHGLAGNEQFF. In DNA, the CDR3 is TGTGCCAGCAGTCATGGACTAGCGGGAAATGAGCAGTTCTTC. The chain couples TRBV6-1 to TRBJ2-1; TRBD2 aligns across 12 bases. From germline, CDR1 is MNHNS and CDR2 SASEGT. This CDR3 has 14 amino acids. V shed 5 bases and J 7 bases; nucleotides not matched to a gene: 3.

This chain joins TRBV4-2 and TRBJ2-7, with TRBD1 identical over 9 bases. Trimming removed 1 base from V and 2 bases from J; junction bases left unmatched: 6. The CDR3 spans 16 residues. The germline V gene encodes CDR1 LGHNA and CDR2 YNFKEQ. CDR3: CASSQVSGQGTYEQYF. The CDR3 region has the DNA TGTGCCAGCAGCCAAGTTAGCGGACAGGGGACCTACGAGCAGTACTTC.

The V gene is TRBV14, the J gene TRBJ2-7; D possibly corresponds to TRBD1 (6 bases). Between the trimmed V and J ends, which lost 4 bases and 5 bases, there was a span of 12 bases. Germline V gene lookup returns CDR1 SGHDN and CDR2 FVKESK. The CDR3 has 13 residues. CDR3 in amino acids: CASSLDRIHEQYF. The DNA for the CDR3 is TGTGCCAGCAGCCTTGACAGGATCCACGAGCAGTACTTC.

The chain couples TRBV30 to TRBJ1-4; D gene ambiguous. Trimming pared 0 bases from V and 8 bases from J, leaving 4 bases between. This CDR3 comprises 11 residues. Germline CDR1 and CDR2: GTSNPN and SVGIG (reference sequence). The CDR3 DNA sequence: TGTGCCTGGAGTGTCCGGGAAAAACTGTTTTTT. This translates into CAWSVREKLFF.

This clone was found a few times. The J gene is TRBJ2-7, the V gene TRBV27; D is possibly TRBD1 or TRBD2 (5 bases each). This CDR3 spans 14 amino acids. Trimming left V 5 bases short and J 0 bases short, with 11 bases between. The V gene's germline CDR1 is MNHEY and CDR2 SMNVEV (reference sequence). CDR3 in DNA: TGTGCCAGCAGTGGGACGGGGATCTCCTACGAGCAGTACTTC. Its translation: CASSGTGISYEQYF.

The table lists this clone with a count of one. This rearrangement joins TRBV29-1 to TRBJ1-1; D not resolved. This CDR3 comprises 13 residues. V was shortened by 2 bases and J by 4 bases, with 11 bases between the two germline ends. The germline gives CDR1 SQVTM, CDR2 ANQGSEA. CDR3 DNA sequence: TGCAGCGTTGAACGCTCGGCTGGCACTGAAGCTTTCTTT. Its translation: CSVERSAGTEAFF.

CDR3 region: CASSPRGLRGRGTEAFF. The CDR3 coding sequence is TGTGCCAGCTCACCTCGGGGCCTCCGAGGTCGGGGCACTGAAGCTTTCTTT. The rearrangement links TRBV18 to TRBJ1-1; D might be TRBD1 (5 bases). Germline V gene data show CDR1 as KGHSH and CDR2 as LQKENI. The CDR3 extends over 17 amino acids. V dropped 3 bases and J dropped 4 bases, with 21 bases sitting between them.

In its sample, this clone was seen a few times. The rearrangement uses TRBV6-1 and TRBJ1-2; D possibly corresponds to TRBD1 (6 bases). Looked up from germline, CDR1 is MNHNS and CDR2 is SASEGT. V lost 3 bases to trimming and J lost 4 bases, with 12 bases between them. The CDR3 is 14 residues long. The CDR3 DNA is TGTGCCAGCAGTGAGGGGGGGACAAGCTATGGCTACACCTTC. Translated: CASSEGGTSYGYTF.

This clone occurred once. This chain joins TRBV5-4 and TRBJ1-2; tentatively, D is TRBD1 (5 bases). Germline lookup yields CDR1 SGHNT and CDR2 YYREEE (reference sequence). V lost 1 base to trimming and J lost 3 bases, with 7 bases between them. This CDR3 is 13 amino acids long. Here the CDR3 DNA reads TGTGCCAGCAGCTTGTGGGGCTACTATGGCTACACCTTC. The encoded protein is CASSLWGYYGYTF.

V gene TRBV5-6 combines with J gene TRBJ1-1; D unclear. The CDR3 is made up of 12 amino acids. Germline CDR1 and CDR2: SGHDT and YYEEEE. V lost 3 bases to trimming and J lost 7 bases, with 10 bases between them. CDR3 region: CASSSLGIEAFF. In DNA form, the CDR3 reads TGTGCCAGCAGCTCTCTTGGGATTGAAGCTTTCTTT.

V gene TRBV7-9 combines with J gene TRBJ1-2; D uncertain. V lost 1 base and J 6 bases, leaving 6 bases between the germline ends. The CDR3 runs 12 residues. Germline-derived CDR1 and CDR2 are SEHNR and FQNEAQ (reference sequence). The DNA of the CDR3 is TGTGCCAGCAGCTTAGATACAAATGGCTACACCTTC. It codes for CASSLDTNGYTF.

The chain recombines TRBV5-1 with TRBJ2-1; the match to TRBD2 covers 8 bases. V shed 4 bases, J shed 4 bases, and the junction held 10 bases outside the gene matches. The V gene's germline CDR1 is SGHRS and CDR2 YFSETQ. This CDR3 has 16 residues. This chain's CDR3 is CASSQSGGGTYNEQFF. The CDR3 nucleotides read TGCGCCAGCAGCCAATCGGGCGGGGGGACATACAATGAGCAGTTCTTC.

In this sample, this clone is medium-sized. This chain joins TRBV7-2 and TRBJ2-1, with 7 bases that match TRBD1. The V segment lost 5 bases and the J segment 4 bases; nucleotides outside the gene matches: 5. The CDR3 has 14 amino acids. Germline V gives CDR1 SGHTA, CDR2 FQGNSA. Here the CDR3 DNA reads TGTGCCAGCAGCGAGGGACAGATGTACAATGAGCAGTTCTTC. Translating it yields CASSEGQMYNEQFF.